A selection of T cell receptor beta chains follows, all from one sample in a study of cytomegalovirus exposure and HLA in healthy donors. The data were produced by immunoSEQ multiplex PCR, yet TCRdb's version contains in-frame clones alone and is incomplete. The sample has some 200,000 clones, 75% to 85% seen once. The sequencing input was PBMCs. All receptors come from a woman aged 60 to 75 in good health and CMV-seropositive. CDR3s include the opening cysteine and the closing phenylalanine or tryptophan. D genes are given only for firm matches. Only some rows state a clone size, as once, few, many or a class for expanded clones.

j_gene	v_gene	abundance	d_gene	CDR3nt	CDR3aa
TRBJ2-1	TRBV18	.	.	TGTGCCAGCTCACCAGGGCGGGACAATGAGCAGTTCTTC	CASSPGRDNEQFF
TRBJ2-7	TRBV5-1	once	.	TGCGCCAGCAGGCCCCCCCAGGGATCCGAGCAGTACTTC	CASRPPQGSEQYF
TRBJ1-2	TRBV29-1	once	TRBD1	TGCAGCGTCACGGACAGGGGCTATGGCTACACCTTC	CSVTDRGYGYTF
TRBJ1-2	TRBV5-1	.	TRBD1	TGCGCCAGCAGCTCGGGACAGGGGGCTTACTATGGCTACACCTTC	CASSSGQGAYYGYTF
TRBJ2-1	TRBV11-3	.	.	TGTGCCAGCAGCTTAGGTCCCGGTGAGCAGTTCTTC	CASSLGPGEQFF
TRBJ2-5	TRBV5-4	.	.	TGTGCCAGCAGCTTGCCAGGGAAAGAGACCCAGTACTTC	CASSLPGKETQYF
TRBJ2-1	TRBV7-8	few	TRBD2	TGTGCCAGCAGCCCGGCCGAGACTAGCGGGAGCGAGCAGTTCTTC	CASSPAETSGSEQFF
TRBJ1-3	TRBV28	once	.	TGTGCCGGACGGAGTGGCACAGGGAGTGTGTGGGGAAACACCATATATTTT	CAGRSGTGSVWGNTIYF
TRBJ2-7	TRBV5-1	.	.	TGCGCCAGCAGCTTGCCAGAACCTCGGGCCTACGAGCAGTACTTC	CASSLPEPRAYEQYF
TRBJ1-4	TRBV5-1	.	TRBD1	TGCGCCAGCAGCTTGGGACAGGGGGCGAGCAATTATGAAAAACTGTTTTTT	CASSLGQGASNYEKLFF
TRBJ1-2	TRBV18	.	TRBD1	TGTGCCAGCTCTCCCGACAGGGGGCTTATTGGCTACACCTTC	CASSPDRGLIGYTF
TRBJ2-2	TRBV4-1	few	.	TGCGCCAGCAGCCAAGGACAGCGCACCGGGGAGCTGTTTTTT	CASSQGQRTGELFF
TRBJ2-7	TRBV7-9	.	TRBD1	TGTTCCAGCAGCCCCCTCAGGGGACAGGGGGGGTACGAGCAGTACTTC	CSSSPLRGQGGYEQYF
TRBJ1-2	TRBV7-8	.	TRBD1	TGTGCCAGCAGCTTCCGAGACAGGGTATATGGCTACACCTTC	CASSFRDRVYGYTF
TRBJ1-2	TRBV2	.	TRBD1	TGTGCCAGCGAGGCAGGGGGAGGCTATGGCTACACCTTC	CASEAGGGYGYTF
TRBJ2-7	TRBV28	once	.	TGTGCCAGCAGTACTGACAGGACCGCCTACGAGCAGTACTTC	CASSTDRTAYEQYF
TRBJ1-1	TRBV7-9	.	TRBD1	TGTTCCAGCAGCTTATCGTGGGCGCACAGGGGTCAAAGGGGTGAAGCTTTCTTT	CSSSLSWAHRGQRGEAFF
TRBJ1-3	TRBV6-5	.	.	TGTGCCAGCAGTCCCACACAAGGAAACACCATATATTTT	CASSPTQGNTIYF
TRBJ2-3	TRBV14	.	.	TGTGCCAGCAGCCAAGAGGCTAGCGTTTCCACAGATACGCAGTATTTT	CASSQEASVSTDTQYF
TRBJ2-5	TRBV5-6	.	TRBD2	TGTGCCAGCAGATGGACTAGCGGGGGGGCTGGAGAGACCCAGTACTTC	CASRWTSGGAGETQYF
TRBJ2-3	TRBV5-1	.	TRBD2	TGCGCCAGCAGCTTGGGACTAGCGGGACCAGGTTCAGATACGCAGTATTTT	CASSLGLAGPGSDTQYF
TRBJ2-2	TRBV7-3	.	.	TGTGCCAGCAGCTTGAGCACCGGGGAGCTGTTTTTT	CASSLSTGELFF
TRBJ2-5	TRBV5-1	.	TRBD1	TGCGCCAGCAGCTTGGGGGACAGCCAAGAGACCCAGTACTTC	CASSLGDSQETQYF
TRBJ2-1	TRBV9	.	TRBD1	TGTGCCAGCAGTCGCCCGACCGGGACAGGGGGATACAATGAGCAGTTCTTC	CASSRPTGTGGYNEQFF
TRBJ2-3	TRBV4-2	.	TRBD2	TGTGCCAGCAGCCAAGATTGGAGACTAGCGGGGTCCGATACGCAGTATTTT	CASSQDWRLAGSDTQYF
TRBJ2-3	TRBV7-7	once	.	TGTGCCAGCAGCCCTACGCATGGTTCAGATACGCAGTATTTT	CASSPTHGSDTQYF
TRBJ1-5	TRBV7-9	.	TRBD1	TGTGCCAGCAGCCGCCAGGGGGCGGGAAATCAGCCCCAGCATTTT	CASSRQGAGNQPQHF
TRBJ2-2	TRBV6-5	few	.	TGTGCCAGCAGCCCACTAGGATACACCGGGGAGCTGTTTTTT	CASSPLGYTGELFF
TRBJ2-1	TRBV5-1	.	TRBD2	TGCGCCAGCAGTCTCGGGACTAGCGGGGTGAATGAGCAGTTCTTC	CASSLGTSGVNEQFF
TRBJ2-5	TRBV5-1	.	TRBD1	TGCGCCAGCAGCCTACAGGGGCATGAGACCCAGTACTTC	CASSLQGHETQYF
TRBJ1-5	TRBV19	.	.	TGTGCCAGTACCTCTAACAGGGATTTTCACAATCAGCCCCAGCATTTT	CASTSNRDFHNQPQHF
TRBJ1-6	TRBV5-4	.	.	TGTGCCAGCAGCTTGCGGGGGGCCGGGTTCAATTCACCCCTCCACTTT	CASSLRGAGFNSPLHF